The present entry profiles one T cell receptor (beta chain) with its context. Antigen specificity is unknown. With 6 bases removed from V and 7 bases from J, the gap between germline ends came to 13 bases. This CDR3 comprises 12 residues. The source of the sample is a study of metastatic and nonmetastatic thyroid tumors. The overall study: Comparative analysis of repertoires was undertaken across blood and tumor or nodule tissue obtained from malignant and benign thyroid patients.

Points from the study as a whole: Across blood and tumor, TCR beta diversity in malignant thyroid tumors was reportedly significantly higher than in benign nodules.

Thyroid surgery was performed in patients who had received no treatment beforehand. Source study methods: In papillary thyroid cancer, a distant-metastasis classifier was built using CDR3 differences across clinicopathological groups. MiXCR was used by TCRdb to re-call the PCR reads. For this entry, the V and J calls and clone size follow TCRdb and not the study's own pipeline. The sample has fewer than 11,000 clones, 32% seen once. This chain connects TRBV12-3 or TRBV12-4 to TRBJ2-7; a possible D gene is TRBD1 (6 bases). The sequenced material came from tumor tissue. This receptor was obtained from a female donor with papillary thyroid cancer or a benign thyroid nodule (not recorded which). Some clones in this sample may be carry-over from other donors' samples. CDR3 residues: CASSPGVREQYF. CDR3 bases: TGTGCCAGCAGCCCAGGGGTGAGAGAGCAGTACTTC.